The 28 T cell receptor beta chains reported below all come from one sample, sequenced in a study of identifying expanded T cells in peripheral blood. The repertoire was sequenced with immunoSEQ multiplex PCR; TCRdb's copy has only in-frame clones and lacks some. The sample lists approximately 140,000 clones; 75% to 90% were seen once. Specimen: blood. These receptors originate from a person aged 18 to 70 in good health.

CDR3 residues: CAWTQGSLRYNEQFF. CDR3 sequence (DNA): TGTGCCTGGACGCAGGGGTCCTTACGGTACAATGAGCAGTTCTTC. The chain employs TRBV30 and TRBJ2-1, with D possibly matching TRBD1 (6 bases). V lost 4 bases, J lost 4 bases, and 17 bases lay in between. CDR1 GTSNPN and CDR2 SVGIG come from the germline V gene (reference sequence). The CDR3 extends over 15 amino acids.

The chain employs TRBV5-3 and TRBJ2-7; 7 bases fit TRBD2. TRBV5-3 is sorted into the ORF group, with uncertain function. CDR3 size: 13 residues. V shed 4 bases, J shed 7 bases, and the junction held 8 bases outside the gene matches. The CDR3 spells CARSPWVGGEQYF. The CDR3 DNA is TGTGCCAGAAGCCCCTGGGTGGGGGGGGAGCAGTACTTC.

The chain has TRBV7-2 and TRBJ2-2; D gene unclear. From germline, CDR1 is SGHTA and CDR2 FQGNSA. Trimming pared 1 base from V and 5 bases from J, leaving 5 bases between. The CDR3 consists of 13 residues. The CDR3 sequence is CASSLDRTGELFF. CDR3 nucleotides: TGTGCCAGCAGCTTAGATCGAACCGGGGAGCTGTTTTTT.

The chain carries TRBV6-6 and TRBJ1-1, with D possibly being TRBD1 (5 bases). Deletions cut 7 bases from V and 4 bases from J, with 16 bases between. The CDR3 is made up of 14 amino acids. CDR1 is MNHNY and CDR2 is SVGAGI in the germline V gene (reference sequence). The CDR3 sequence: CASMLSGRGTEAFF. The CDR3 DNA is TGTGCCAGCATGTTGTCAGGGCGGGGCACTGAAGCTTTCTTT.

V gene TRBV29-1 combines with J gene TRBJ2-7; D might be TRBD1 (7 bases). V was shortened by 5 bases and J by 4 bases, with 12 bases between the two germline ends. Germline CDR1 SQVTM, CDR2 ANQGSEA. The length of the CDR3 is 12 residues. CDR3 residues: CSVTRGEYEQYF. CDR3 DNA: TGCAGCGTTACCAGGGGGGAATACGAGCAGTACTTC.

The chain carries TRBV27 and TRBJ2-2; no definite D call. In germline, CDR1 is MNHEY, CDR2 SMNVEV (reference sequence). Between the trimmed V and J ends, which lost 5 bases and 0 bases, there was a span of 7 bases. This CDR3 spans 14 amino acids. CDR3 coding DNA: TGTGCCAGCAGTGTCGGTTCGAACACCGGGGAGCTGTTTTTT. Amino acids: CASSVGSNTGELFF.

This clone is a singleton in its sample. The DNA of the CDR3 is TGTGCCAGCAGCGCGATACTAGCGGGAGGAACAGATACGCAGTATTTT. Amino acids: CASSAILAGGTDTQYF. This chain connects TRBV7-3 to TRBJ2-3, with 12 bases identical to TRBD2. Looked up from germline, CDR1 is SGHTA and CDR2 is FQGTGA. CDR3 length: 16 amino acids. J was trimmed by 3 bases and V by 5 bases; bases with no gene match: 6.

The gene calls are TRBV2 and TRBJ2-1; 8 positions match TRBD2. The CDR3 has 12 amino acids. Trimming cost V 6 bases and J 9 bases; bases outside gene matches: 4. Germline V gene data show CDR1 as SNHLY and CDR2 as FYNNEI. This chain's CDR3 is CASSNGGAEQFF. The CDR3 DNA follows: TGTGCCAGCAGCAACGGGGGGGCTGAGCAGTTCTTC.

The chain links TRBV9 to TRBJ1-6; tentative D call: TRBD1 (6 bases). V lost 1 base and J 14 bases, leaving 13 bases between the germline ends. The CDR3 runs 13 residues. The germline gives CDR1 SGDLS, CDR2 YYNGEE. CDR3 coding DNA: TGTGCCAGCAGCGTATACAGGGTCTCGGCCCTCCACTTT. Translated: CASSVYRVSALHF.

Here the CDR3 reads CSVGPAGGGTDTQYF. Here the CDR3 DNA reads TGCAGCGTGGGCCCAGCGGGAGGAGGCACAGATACGCAGTATTTT. The chain uses TRBV29-1 and TRBJ2-3, with 9 bases lining up with TRBD2. Germline V CDR1 and CDR2: SQVTM, ANQGSEA. The CDR3 totals 15 residues. The V gene end was trimmed by 6 bases and the J gene end by 1 base; junction bases not matched to a gene: 8.

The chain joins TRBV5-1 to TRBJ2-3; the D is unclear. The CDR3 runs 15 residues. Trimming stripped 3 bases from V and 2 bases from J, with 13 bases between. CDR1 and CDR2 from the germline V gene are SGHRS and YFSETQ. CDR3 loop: CASSSSNRATDTQYF. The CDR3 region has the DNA TGCGCCAGCAGCTCATCAAATAGGGCCACAGATACGCAGTATTTT.

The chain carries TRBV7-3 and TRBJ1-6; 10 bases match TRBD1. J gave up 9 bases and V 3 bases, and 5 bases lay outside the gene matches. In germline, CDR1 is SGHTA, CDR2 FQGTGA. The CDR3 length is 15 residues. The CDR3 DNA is TGTGCCAGCAGCTTGCGCGACAGGGGGCTTTCACCCCTCCACTTT. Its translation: CASSLRDRGLSPLHF.

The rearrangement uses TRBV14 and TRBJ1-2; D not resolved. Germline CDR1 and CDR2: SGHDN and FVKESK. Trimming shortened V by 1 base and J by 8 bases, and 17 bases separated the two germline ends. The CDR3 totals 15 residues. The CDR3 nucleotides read TGTGCCAGCAGCCAAGGAGAGACCTACCTGAGGGGCTACACCTTC. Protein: CASSQGETYLRGYTF.

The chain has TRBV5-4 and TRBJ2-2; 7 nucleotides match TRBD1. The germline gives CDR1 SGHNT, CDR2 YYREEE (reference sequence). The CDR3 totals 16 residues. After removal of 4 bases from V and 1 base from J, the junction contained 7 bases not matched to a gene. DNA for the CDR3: TGTGCCAGCAGCCGAGGGACAGAGAGGAACACCGGGGAGCTGTTTTTT. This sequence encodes CASSRGTERNTGELFF. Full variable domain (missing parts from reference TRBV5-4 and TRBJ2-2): ETGVTQSPTHLIKTRGQQVTLRCSSQSGHNTVSWYQQALGQGPQFIFQYYREEENGRGNFPPRFSGLQFPNYSSELNVNALELDDSALYLCASSRGTERNTGELFFGEGSRLTVL.

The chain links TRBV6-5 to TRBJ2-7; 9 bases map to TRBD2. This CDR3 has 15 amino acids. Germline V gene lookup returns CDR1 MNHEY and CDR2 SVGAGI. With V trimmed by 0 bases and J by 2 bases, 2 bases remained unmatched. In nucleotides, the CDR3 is TGTGCCAGCAGTTACTCCAGCGGGGGGCCCTACGAGCAGTACTTC. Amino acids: CASSYSSGGPYEQYF.

The CDR3 DNA reads TGCGCCAGCAGTCCAATCGGTAGACTAGCGGCGATTCCTCAAGAGACCCAGTACTTC. Translation: CASSPIGRLAAIPQETQYF. The chain has TRBV23-1 and TRBJ2-5; TRBD2 matches at 9 bases. TRBV23-1 is filed as an ORF, its function uncertain. The V segment lost 4 bases and the J segment 2 bases; nucleotides outside the gene matches: 17. The CDR3 has 19 residues.

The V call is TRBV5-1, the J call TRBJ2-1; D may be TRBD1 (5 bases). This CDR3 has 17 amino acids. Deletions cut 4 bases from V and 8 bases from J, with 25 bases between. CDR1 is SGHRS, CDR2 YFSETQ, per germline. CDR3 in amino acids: CASSTGSVGFSVHEQFF. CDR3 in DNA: TGCGCCAGCAGCACAGGCTCAGTGGGCTTTTCAGTCCATGAGCAGTTCTTC.

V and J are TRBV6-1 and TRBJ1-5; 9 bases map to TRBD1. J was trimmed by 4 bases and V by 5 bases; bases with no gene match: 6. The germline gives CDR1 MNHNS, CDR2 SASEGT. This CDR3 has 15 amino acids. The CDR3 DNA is TGTGCCAGCAGTCATTCAGGACAGGGGAATCAGCCCCAGCATTTT. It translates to CASSHSGQGNQPQHF.

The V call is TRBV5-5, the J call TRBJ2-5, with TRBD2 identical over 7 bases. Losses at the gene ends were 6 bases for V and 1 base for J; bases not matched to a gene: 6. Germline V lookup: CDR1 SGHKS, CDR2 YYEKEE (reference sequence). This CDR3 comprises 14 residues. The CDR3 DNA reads TGTGCCAGCACCCCATGGGGGGGCCAAGAGACCCAGTACTTC. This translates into CASTPWGGQETQYF.

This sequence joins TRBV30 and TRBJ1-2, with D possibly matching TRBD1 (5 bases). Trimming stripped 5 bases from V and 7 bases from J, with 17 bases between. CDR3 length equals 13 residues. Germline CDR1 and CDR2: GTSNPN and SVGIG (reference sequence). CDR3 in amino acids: CAWFIDRPIGYTF. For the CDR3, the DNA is TGTGCCTGGTTTATCGACAGACCCATTGGCTACACCTTC.

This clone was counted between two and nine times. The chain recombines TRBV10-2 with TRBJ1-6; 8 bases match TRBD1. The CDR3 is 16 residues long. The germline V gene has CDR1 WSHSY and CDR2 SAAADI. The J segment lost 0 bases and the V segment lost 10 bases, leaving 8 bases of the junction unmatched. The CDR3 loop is CATHDRGYSYNSPLHF. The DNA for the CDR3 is TGCGCCACCCACGACAGGGGTTACTCCTATAATTCACCCCTCCACTTT.

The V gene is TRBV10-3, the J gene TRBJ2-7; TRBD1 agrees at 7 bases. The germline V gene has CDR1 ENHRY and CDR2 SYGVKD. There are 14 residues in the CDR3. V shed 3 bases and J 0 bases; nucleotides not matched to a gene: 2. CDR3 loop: CAISDPGGSYEQYF. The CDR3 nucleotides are TGTGCCATCAGTGATCCAGGGGGCTCCTACGAGCAGTACTTC.

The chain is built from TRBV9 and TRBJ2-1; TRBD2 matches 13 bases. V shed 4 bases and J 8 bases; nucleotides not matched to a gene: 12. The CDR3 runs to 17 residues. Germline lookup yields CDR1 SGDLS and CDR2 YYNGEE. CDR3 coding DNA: TGTGCCAGCAGCCCCGATTGGACTAGCGGGAGATGGGATGAGCAGTTCTTC. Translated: CASSPDWTSGRWDEQFF.

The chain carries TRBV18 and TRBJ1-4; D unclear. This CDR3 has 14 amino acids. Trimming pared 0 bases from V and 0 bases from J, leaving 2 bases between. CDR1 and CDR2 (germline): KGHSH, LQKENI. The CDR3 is CASSPPATNEKLFF. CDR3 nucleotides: TGTGCCAGCTCACCACCCGCAACTAATGAAAAACTGTTTTTT.

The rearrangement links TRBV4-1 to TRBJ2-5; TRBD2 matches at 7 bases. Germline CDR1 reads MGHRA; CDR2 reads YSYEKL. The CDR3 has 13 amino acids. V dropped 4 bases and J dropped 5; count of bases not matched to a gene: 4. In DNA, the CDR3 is TGCGCCAGCAGCCGAGGACTAGAGGAGACCCAGTACTTC. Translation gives CASSRGLEETQYF.

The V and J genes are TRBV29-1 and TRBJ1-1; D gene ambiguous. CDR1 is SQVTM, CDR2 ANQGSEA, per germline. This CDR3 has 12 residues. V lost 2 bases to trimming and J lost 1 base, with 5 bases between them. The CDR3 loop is CSVESPNTEAFF. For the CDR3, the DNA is TGCAGCGTTGAATCCCCGAACACTGAAGCTTTCTTT.

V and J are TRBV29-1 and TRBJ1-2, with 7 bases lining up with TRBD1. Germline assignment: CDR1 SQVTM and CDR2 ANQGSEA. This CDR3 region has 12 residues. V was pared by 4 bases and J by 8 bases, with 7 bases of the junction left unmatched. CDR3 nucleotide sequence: TGCAGCGTTGTTCAGGGGGGGTTCGGCTACACCTTC. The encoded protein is CSVVQGGFGYTF.

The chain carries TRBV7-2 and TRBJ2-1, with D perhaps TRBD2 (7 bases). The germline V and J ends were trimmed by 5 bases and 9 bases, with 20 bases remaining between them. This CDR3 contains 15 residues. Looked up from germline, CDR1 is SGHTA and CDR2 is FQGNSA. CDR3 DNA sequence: TGTGCCAGCAGCCTCGGAGGGGGAGGGGGAAGTGAGCAGTTCTTC. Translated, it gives CASSLGGGGGSEQFF.